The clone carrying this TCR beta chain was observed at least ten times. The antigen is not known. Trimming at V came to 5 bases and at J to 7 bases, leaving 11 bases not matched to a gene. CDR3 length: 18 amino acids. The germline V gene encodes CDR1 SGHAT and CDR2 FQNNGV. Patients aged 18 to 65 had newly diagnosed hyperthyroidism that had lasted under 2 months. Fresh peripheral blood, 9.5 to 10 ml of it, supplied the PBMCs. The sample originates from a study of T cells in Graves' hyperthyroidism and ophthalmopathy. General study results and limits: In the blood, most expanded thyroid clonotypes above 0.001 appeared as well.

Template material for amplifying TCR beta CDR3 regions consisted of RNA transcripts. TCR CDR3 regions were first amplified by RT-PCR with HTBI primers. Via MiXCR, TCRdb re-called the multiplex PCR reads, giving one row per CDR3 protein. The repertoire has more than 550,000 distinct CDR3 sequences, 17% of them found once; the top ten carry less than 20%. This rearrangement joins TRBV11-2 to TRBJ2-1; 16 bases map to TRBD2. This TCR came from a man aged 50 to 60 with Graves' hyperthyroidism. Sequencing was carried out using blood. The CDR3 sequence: CASSPGTSGRAFRNEQFF. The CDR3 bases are TGTGCCAGCAGCCCCGGGACTAGCGGGAGGGCCTTTAGGAATGAGCAGTTCTTC. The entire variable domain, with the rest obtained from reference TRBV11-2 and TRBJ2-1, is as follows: EAGVAQSPRYKIIEKRQSVAFWCNPISGHATLYWYQQILGQGPKLLIQFQNNGVVDDSQLPKDRFSAERLKGVDSTLKIQPAKLEDSAVYLCASSPGTSGRAFRNEQFFGPGTRLTVL.